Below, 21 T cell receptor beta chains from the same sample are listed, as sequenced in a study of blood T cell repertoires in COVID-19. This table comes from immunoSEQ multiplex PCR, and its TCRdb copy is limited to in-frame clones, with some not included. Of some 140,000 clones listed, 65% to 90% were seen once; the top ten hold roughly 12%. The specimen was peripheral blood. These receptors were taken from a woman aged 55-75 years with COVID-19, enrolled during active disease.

CDR3 protein: CASSREGPNTEAFF. The CDR3, as DNA: TGTGCCAGCAGCAGGGAGGGGCCGAACACTGAAGCTTTCTTT. This chain connects TRBV5-5 to TRBJ1-1; D perhaps matches TRBD1 (5 bases). Germline V gene data show CDR1 as SGHKS and CDR2 as YYEKEE (reference sequence). This CDR3 is built from 14 residues. Trimming pared 4 bases from V and 1 base from J, leaving 11 bases between.

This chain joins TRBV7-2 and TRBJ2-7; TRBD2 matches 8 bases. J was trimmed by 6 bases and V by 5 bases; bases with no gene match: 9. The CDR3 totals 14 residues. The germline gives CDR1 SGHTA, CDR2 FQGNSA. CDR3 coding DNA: TGTGCCAGCAGCCCCCCGGGACTAGGGAGCGAGCAGTACTTC. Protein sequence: CASSPPGLGSEQYF.

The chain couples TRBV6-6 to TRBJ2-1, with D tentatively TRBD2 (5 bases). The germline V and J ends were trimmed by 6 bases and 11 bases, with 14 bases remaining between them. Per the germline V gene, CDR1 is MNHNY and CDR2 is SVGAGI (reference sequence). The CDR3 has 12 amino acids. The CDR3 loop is CASRSGLDKQFF. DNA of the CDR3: TGTGCCAGCAGATCCGGACTGGATAAGCAGTTCTTC.

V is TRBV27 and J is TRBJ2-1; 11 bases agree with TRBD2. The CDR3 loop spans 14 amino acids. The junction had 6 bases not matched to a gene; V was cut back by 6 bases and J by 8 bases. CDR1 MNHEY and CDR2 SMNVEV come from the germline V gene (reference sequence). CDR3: CASSGLAGNYEQFF. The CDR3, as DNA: TGTGCCAGCAGCGGACTAGCGGGTAACTATGAGCAGTTCTTC.

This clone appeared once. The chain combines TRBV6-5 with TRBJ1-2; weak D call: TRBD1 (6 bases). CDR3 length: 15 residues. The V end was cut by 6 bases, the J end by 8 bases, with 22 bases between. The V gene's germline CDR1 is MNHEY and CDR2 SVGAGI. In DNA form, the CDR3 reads TGTGCCAGCAGAAACAAGCCGACAGGAGAAAGCGGCTACACCTTC. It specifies CASRNKPTGESGYTF.

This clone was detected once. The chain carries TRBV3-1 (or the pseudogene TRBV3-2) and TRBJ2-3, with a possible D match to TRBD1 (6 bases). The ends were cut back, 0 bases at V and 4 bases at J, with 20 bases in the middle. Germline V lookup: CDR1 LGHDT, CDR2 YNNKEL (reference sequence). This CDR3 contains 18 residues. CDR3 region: CASSQDLQGSRGADTQYF. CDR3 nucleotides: TGTGCCAGCAGCCAAGATCTTCAGGGGTCAAGAGGGGCAGATACGCAGTATTTT.

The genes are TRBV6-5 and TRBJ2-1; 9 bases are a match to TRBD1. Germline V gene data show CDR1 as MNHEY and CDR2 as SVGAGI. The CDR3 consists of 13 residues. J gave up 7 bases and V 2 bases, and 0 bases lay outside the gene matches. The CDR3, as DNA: TGTGCCAGCAGTTACGACAGGGGGAATGAGCAGTTCTTC. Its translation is CASSYDRGNEQFF.

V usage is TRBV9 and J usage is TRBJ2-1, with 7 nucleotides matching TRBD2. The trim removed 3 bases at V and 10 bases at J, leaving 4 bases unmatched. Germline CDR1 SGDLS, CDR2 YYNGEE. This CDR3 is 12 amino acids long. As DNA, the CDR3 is TGTGCCAGCAGCGGCGCGGGAGAAGAGCAGTTCTTC. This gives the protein CASSGAGEEQFF.

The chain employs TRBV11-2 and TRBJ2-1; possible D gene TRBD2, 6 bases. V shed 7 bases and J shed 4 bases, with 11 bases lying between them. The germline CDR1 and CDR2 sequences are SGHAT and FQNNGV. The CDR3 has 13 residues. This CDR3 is CASTFGGYNEQFF. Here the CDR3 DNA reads TGTGCCAGCACCTTTGGAGGGTACAATGAGCAGTTCTTC.

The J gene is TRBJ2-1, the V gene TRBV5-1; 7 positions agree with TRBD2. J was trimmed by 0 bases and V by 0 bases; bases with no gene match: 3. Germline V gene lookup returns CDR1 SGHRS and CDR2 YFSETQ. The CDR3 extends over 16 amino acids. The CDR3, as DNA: TGCGCCAGCAGCTTGGCTGCGGGAGCCTCCTACAATGAGCAGTTCTTC. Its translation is CASSLAAGASYNEQFF.

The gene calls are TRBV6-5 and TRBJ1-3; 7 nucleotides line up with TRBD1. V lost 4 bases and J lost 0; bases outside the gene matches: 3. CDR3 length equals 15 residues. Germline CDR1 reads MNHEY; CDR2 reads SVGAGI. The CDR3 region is CASSFGQDSGNTIYF. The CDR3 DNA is TGTGCCAGCAGTTTCGGACAGGACTCTGGAAACACCATATATTTT.

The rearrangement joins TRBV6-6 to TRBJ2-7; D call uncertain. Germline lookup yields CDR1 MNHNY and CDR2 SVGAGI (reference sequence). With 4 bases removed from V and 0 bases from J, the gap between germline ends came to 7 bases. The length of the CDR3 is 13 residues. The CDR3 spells CASSSRRSYEQYF. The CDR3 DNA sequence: TGTGCCAGCAGTTCTAGGCGCTCCTACGAGCAGTACTTC.

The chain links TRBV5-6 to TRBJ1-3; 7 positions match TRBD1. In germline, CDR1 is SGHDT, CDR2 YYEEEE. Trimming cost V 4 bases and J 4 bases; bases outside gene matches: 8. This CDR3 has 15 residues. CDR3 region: CASSITQGTGNTIYF. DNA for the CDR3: TGTGCCAGCAGCATAACACAGGGGACCGGAAACACCATATATTTT.

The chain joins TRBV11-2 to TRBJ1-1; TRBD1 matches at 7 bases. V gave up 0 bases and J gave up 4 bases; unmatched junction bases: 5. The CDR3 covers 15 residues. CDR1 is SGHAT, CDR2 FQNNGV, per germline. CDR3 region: CASSLERGRGTEAFF. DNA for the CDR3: TGTGCCAGCAGCTTAGAAAGGGGGCGCGGCACTGAAGCTTTCTTT.

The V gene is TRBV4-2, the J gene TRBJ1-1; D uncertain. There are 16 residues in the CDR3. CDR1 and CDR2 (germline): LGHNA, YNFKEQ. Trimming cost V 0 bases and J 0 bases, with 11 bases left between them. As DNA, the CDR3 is TGTGCCAGCAGCCAAGACGGAGGCACCATGAACACTGAAGCTTTCTTT. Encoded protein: CASSQDGGTMNTEAFF.

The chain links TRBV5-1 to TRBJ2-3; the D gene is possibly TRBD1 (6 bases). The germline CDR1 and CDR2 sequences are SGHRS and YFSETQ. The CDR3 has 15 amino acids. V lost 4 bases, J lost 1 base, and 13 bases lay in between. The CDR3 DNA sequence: TGCGCCAGCAGCGCGGAGACAGGCCGCACAGATACGCAGTATTTT. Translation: CASSAETGRTDTQYF.

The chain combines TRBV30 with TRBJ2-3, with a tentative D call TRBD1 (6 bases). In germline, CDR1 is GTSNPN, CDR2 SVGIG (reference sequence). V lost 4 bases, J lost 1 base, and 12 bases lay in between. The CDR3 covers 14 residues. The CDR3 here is CAWNGGRGTDTQYF. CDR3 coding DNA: TGTGCCTGGAATGGGGGCAGGGGCACAGATACGCAGTATTTT. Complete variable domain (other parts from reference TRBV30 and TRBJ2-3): SQTIHQWPATLVQPVGSPLSLECTVEGTSNPNLYWYRQAAGRGLQLLFYSVGIGQISSEVPQNLSASRPQDRQFILSSKKLLLSDSGFYLCAWNGGRGTDTQYFGPGTRLTVL.

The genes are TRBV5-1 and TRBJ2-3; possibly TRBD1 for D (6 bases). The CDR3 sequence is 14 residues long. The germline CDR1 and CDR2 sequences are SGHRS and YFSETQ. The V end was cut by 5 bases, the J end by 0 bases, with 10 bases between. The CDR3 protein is CASRIGQSTDTQYF. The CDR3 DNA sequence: TGCGCCAGCAGAATCGGACAGAGCACAGATACGCAGTATTTT.

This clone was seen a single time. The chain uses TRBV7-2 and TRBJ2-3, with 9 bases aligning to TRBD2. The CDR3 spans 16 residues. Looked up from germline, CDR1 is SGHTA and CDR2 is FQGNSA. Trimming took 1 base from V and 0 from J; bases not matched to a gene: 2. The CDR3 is CASSLGLAASTDTQYF. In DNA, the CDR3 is TGTGCCAGCAGCTTAGGACTAGCGGCAAGCACAGATACGCAGTATTTT.

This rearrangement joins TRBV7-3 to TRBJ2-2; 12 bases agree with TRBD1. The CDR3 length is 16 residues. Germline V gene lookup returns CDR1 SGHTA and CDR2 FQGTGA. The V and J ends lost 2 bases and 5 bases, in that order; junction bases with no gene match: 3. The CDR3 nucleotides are TGTGCCAGCAGCTTAGCGGGACAGGGGGCGACCGGGGAGCTGTTTTTT. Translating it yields CASSLAGQGATGELFF.

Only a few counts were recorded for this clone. CDR3 in amino acids: CASGQGLTGNTIYF. The CDR3 coding sequence is TGTGCCAGCGGACAGGGACTCACCGGAAACACCATATATTTT. The chain combines TRBV25-1 with TRBJ1-3; TRBD1 matches 8 bases. From germline, CDR1 is MGHDK and CDR2 SYGVNS. V shed 8 bases, J shed 4 bases, and the junction held 7 bases outside the gene matches. There are 14 residues in the CDR3.